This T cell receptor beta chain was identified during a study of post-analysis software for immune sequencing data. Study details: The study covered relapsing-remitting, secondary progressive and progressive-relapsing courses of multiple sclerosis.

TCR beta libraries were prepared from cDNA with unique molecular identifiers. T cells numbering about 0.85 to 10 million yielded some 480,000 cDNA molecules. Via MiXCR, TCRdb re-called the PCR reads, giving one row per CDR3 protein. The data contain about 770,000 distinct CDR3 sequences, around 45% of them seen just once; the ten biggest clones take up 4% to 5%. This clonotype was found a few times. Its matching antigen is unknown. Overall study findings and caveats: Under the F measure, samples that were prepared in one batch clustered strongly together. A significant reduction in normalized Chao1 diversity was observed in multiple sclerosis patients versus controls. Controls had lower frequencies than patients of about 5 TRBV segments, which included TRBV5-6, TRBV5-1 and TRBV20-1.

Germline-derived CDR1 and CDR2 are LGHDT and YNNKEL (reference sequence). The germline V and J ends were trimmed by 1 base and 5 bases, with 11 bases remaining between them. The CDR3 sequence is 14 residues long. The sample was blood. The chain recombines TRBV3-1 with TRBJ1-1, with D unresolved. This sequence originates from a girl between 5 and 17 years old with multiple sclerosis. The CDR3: CASSQAARGTEAFF. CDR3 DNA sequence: TGTGCCAGCAGCCAAGCGGCCCGCGGGACTGAAGCTTTCTTT.